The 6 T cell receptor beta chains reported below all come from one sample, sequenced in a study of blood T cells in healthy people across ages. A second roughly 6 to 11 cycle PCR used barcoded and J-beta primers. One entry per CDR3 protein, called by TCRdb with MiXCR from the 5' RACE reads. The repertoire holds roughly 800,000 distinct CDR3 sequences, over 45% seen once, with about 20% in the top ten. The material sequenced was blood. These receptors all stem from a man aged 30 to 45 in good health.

Here the CDR3 DNA reads TGTGCCAGCAGCTTAAGTGGGGGGGGCACGAAGACCCAGTACTTC. It is translated as CASSLSGGGTKTQYF. The chain joins TRBV7-2 to TRBJ2-5; D perhaps matches TRBD2 (7 bases). The CDR3 contains 15 residues. Germline-derived CDR1 and CDR2 are SGHTA and FQGNSA. The ends were cut back, 2 bases at V and 6 bases at J, with 16 bases in the middle.

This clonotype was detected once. The CDR3 DNA is TGTGCCAGCAGTTTGAGTAACACCTTGCCGGCTAACTATGGCTACACCTTC. Its protein is CASSLSNTLPANYGYTF. V and J are TRBV27 and TRBJ1-2; no firm D call. V was trimmed by 3 bases and J by 0 bases, leaving 17 bases between them. Germline V gives CDR1 MNHEY, CDR2 SMNVEV (reference sequence). The CDR3 is 17 residues long.

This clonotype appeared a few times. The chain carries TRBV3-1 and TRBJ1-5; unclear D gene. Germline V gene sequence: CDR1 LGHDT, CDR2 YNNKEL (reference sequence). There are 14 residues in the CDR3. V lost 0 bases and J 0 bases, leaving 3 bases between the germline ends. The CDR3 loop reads CASSQEGSNQPQHF. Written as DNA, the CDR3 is TGTGCCAGCAGCCAAGAGGGTAGCAATCAGCCCCAGCATTTT.

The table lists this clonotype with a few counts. The CDR3 nucleotides are TGCGCCAGCGGTCAAACAGGGGGCAAGGGCTATGGCTACACCTTC. Its translation: CASGQTGGKGYGYTF. The V gene is TRBV5-1, the J gene TRBJ1-2; 9 nucleotides align to TRBD1. This CDR3 spans 15 amino acids. V was pared by 7 bases and J by 4 bases, with 11 bases of the junction left unmatched. Germline V gene data show CDR1 as SGHRS and CDR2 as YFSETQ. Full variable domain (rest looked up from reference TRBV5-1 and TRBJ1-2): KAGVTQTPRYLIKTRGQQVTLSCSPISGHRSVSWYQQTPGQGLQFLFEYFSETQRNKGNFPGRFSGRQFSNSRSEMNVSTLELGDSALYLCASGQTGGKGYGYTFGSGTRLTVV.

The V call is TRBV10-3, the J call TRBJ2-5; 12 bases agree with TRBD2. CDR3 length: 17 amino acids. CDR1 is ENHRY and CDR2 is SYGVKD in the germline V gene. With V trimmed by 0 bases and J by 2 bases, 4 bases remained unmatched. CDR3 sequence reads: CAISESIGLAGQETQYF. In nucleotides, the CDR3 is TGTGCCATCAGTGAGTCGATCGGACTAGCGGGGCAAGAGACCCAGTACTTC.

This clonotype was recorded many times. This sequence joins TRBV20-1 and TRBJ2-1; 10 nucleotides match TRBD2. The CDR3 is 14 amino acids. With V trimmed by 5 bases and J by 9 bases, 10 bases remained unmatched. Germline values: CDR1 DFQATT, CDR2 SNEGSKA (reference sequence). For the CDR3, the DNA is TGCAGTGCTCCCCGGGCTAGCGGGAGCGGTGAGCAGTTCTTC. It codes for CSAPRASGSGEQFF.